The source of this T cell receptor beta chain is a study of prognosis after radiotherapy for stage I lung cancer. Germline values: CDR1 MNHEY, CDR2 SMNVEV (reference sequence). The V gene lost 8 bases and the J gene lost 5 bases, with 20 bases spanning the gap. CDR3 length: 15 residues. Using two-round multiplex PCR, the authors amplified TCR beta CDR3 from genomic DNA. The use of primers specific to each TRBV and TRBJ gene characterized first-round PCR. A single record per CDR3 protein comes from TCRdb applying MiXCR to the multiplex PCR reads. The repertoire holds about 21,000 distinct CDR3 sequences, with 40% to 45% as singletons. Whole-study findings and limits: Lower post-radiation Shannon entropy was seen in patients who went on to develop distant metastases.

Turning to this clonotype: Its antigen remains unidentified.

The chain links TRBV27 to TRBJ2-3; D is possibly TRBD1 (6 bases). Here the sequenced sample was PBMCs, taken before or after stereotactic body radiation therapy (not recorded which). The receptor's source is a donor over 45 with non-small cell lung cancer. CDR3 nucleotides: TGTGCCAGCGGTCCTCTGGGACAAGGGATAGATACGCAGTATTTT. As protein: CASGPLGQGIDTQYF.